Listed below are T cell receptor beta chains from one sample, sequenced in a study of T cells in Graves' hyperthyroidism and ophthalmopathy. TCRdb ran MiXCR on the multiplex PCR reads and lists one entry per CDR3 protein. The repertoire holds approximately 410,000 distinct CDR3 sequences, 14% to 15% seen once, with about 12% in the top ten. Specimen: blood. All receptors come from a young man with Graves' ophthalmopathy. CDR3s include the opening cysteine and the closing phenylalanine or tryptophan. Each record gives: D gene, V gene, J gene, CDR3 length, clone size, CDR3 protein, CDR3 DNA. The D gene is left open where the match is weak. Expanded clones are given a class, and other clones once, few, many or no size at all.

d_gene: NA; v_gene: TRBV14; j_gene: TRBJ2-5; len: 14; abundance: few; CDR3aa: CASSPLGAREIQYF; CDR3nt: TGTGCCAGCAGCCCGCTTGGGGCGAGAGAGATCCAGTACTTC
d_gene: TRBD1; v_gene: TRBV6-1; j_gene: TRBJ1-5; len: 15; abundance: many; CDR3aa: CASSRTGNSNQPQHF; CDR3nt: TGTGCCAGCAGTCGGACAGGGAATAGCAATCAGCCCCAGCATTTT
d_gene: NA; v_gene: TRBV5-5; j_gene: TRBJ2-7; len: 14; abundance: few; CDR3aa: CASSFDGASYEQYF; CDR3nt: TGTGCCAGCAGCTTCGACGGTGCCTCCTACGAGCAGTACTTC
d_gene: TRBD2; v_gene: TRBV11-2; j_gene: TRBJ2-3; len: 17; abundance: many; CDR3aa: CASSLREAGGITDTQYF; CDR3nt: TGTGCCAGCAGCCTCCGCGAGGCGGGGGGTATCACAGATACGCAGTATTTT
d_gene: NA; v_gene: TRBV7-9; j_gene: TRBJ1-5; len: 15; abundance: many; CDR3aa: CASSLDGNSNQPQHF; CDR3nt: TGTGCCAGCAGCTTGGACGGTAATAGCAATCAGCCCCAGCATTTT
d_gene: NA; v_gene: TRBV6-1; j_gene: TRBJ1-2; len: 10; abundance: few; CDR3aa: CASSEWGYTF; CDR3nt: TGTGCCAGCAGTGAATGGGGCTACACCTTC
d_gene: NA; v_gene: TRBV18; j_gene: TRBJ2-5; len: 11; abundance: many; CDR3aa: CASSPPETQYF; CDR3nt: TGTGCCAGCTCACCTCCGGAGACCCAGTACTTC
d_gene: TRBD2; v_gene: TRBV28; j_gene: TRBJ2-7; len: 15; abundance: NA; CDR3aa: CASSFLGGGGGEQYF; CDR3nt: TGTGCCAGCAGTTTCCTAGGCGGGGGGGGGGGCGAGCAGTACTTC
d_gene: NA; v_gene: TRBV12-3/TRBV12-4; j_gene: TRBJ2-5; len: 14; abundance: many; CDR3aa: CASSLNLPGETQYF; CDR3nt: TGTGCCAGCAGTTTGAATCTACCCGGAGAGACCCAGTACTTC
d_gene: NA; v_gene: TRBV20-1; j_gene: TRBJ1-4; len: 15; abundance: many; CDR3aa: CSVHLVGRDNEKLFF; CDR3nt: TGCAGTGTACATCTGGTGGGACGGGACAATGAAAAACTGTTTTTT
d_gene: TRBD2; v_gene: TRBV6-1; j_gene: TRBJ2-5; len: 15; abundance: many; CDR3aa: CASRRAASGEETQYF; CDR3nt: TGTGCCAGCAGGCGGGCGGCTAGCGGTGAAGAGACCCAGTACTTC
d_gene: NA; v_gene: TRBV2; j_gene: TRBJ1-6; len: 15; abundance: many; CDR3aa: CASGVARPNNSPLHF; CDR3nt: TGTGCCAGCGGAGTCGCGAGACCCAATAATTCACCCCTCCACTTT
d_gene: TRBD2; v_gene: TRBV27; j_gene: TRBJ2-1; len: 14; abundance: many; CDR3aa: CASSIRGRYNEQFF; CDR3nt: TGTGCCAGCAGTATCCGCGGGAGATACAATGAGCAGTTCTTC
d_gene: NA; v_gene: TRBV3-1; j_gene: TRBJ2-3; len: 14; abundance: many; CDR3aa: CASNPSTPGHTQYF; CDR3nt: TGTGCCAGCAACCCCAGCACACCCGGCCATACGCAGTATTTT
d_gene: TRBD2; v_gene: TRBV4-1; j_gene: TRBJ2-5; len: 16; abundance: NA; CDR3aa: CASSSGASGSMETQYF; CDR3nt: TGCGCCAGCAGCTCGGGCGCTAGCGGGAGTATGGAGACCCAGTACTTC
d_gene: NA; v_gene: TRBV6-2/TRBV6-3; j_gene: TRBJ2-7; len: 16; abundance: NA; CDR3aa: CASSYHRSRESYEQYF; CDR3nt: TGTGCCAGCAGTTACCACCGTTCCAGGGAATCCTACGAGCAGTACTTC
d_gene: TRBD1; v_gene: TRBV2; j_gene: TRBJ2-7; len: 12; abundance: many; CDR3aa: CASQDRAVEQYF; CDR3nt: TGTGCCAGCCAGGACAGGGCGGTCGAGCAGTACTTC
d_gene: TRBD2; v_gene: TRBV3-1; j_gene: TRBJ2-3; len: 16; abundance: NA; CDR3aa: CASSSLAGGPLDTQYF; CDR3nt: TGTGCCAGCAGCTCACTAGCGGGAGGGCCCTTAGATACGCAGTATTTT
d_gene: TRBD1; v_gene: TRBV7-2; j_gene: TRBJ2-5; len: 13; abundance: many; CDR3aa: CASSRDRQETQYF; CDR3nt: TGTGCCAGCAGCCGGGACAGACAAGAGACCCAGTACTTC
d_gene: NA; v_gene: TRBV20-1; j_gene: TRBJ2-5; len: 15; abundance: many; CDR3aa: CSARVESRDLETQYF; CDR3nt: TGCAGTGCTAGAGTTGAGAGCAGGGATTTAGAGACCCAGTACTTC
d_gene: TRBD2; v_gene: TRBV7-3; j_gene: TRBJ2-5; len: 15; abundance: many; CDR3aa: CASSPTGGTGETQYF; CDR3nt: TGTGCCAGCAGCCCAACGGGGGGGACCGGGGAGACCCAGTACTTC
d_gene: TRBD2; v_gene: TRBV12-3/TRBV12-4; j_gene: TRBJ2-3; len: 14; abundance: many; CDR3aa: CASSPRLAADTQYF; CDR3nt: TGTGCCAGCAGTCCCCGACTAGCGGCAGATACGCAGTATTTT
d_gene: NA; v_gene: TRBV20-1; j_gene: TRBJ2-1; len: 13; abundance: few; CDR3aa: CSASEVADNEQFF; CDR3nt: TGCAGTGCTAGCGAAGTAGCGGACAATGAGCAGTTCTTC
d_gene: TRBD1; v_gene: TRBV19; j_gene: TRBJ2-6; len: 16; abundance: NA; CDR3aa: CAAGQGLFSGANVLTF; CDR3nt: TGTGCCGCAGGACAGGGCCTCTTCTCTGGGGCCAACGTCCTGACTTTC
d_gene: NA; v_gene: TRBV2; j_gene: TRBJ2-2; len: 14; abundance: many; CDR3aa: CASRTDRPTGELFF; CDR3nt: TGTGCCAGCAGAACGGACAGACCCACCGGGGAGCTGTTTTTT
d_gene: NA; v_gene: TRBV4-1; j_gene: TRBJ1-2; len: 15; abundance: many; CDR3aa: CASSQESGPHRAYTF; CDR3nt: TGCGCCAGCAGCCAAGAGTCCGGGCCCCATCGTGCCTACACCTTC
d_gene: NA; v_gene: TRBV5-1; j_gene: TRBJ2-7; len: 14; abundance: many; CDR3aa: CASSLDGVSYEQYF; CDR3nt: TGCGCCAGCAGCTTGGACGGAGTATCCTACGAGCAGTACTTC
d_gene: NA; v_gene: TRBV30; j_gene: TRBJ1-2; len: 11; abundance: many; CDR3aa: CAWSPNYGYTF; CDR3nt: TGTGCCTGGAGTCCTAACTATGGCTACACCTTC
d_gene: NA; v_gene: TRBV11-3; j_gene: TRBJ2-5; len: 14; abundance: many; CDR3aa: CASSLANERETQYF; CDR3nt: TGTGCCAGCAGCTTAGCTAACGAAAGGGAGACCCAGTACTTC
d_gene: TRBD1; v_gene: TRBV20-1; j_gene: TRBJ1-1; len: 15; abundance: many; CDR3aa: CSANRGVFTNTEAFF; CDR3nt: TGCAGTGCTAACAGGGGGGTTTTCACGAACACTGAAGCTTTCTTT
d_gene: NA; v_gene: TRBV2; j_gene: TRBJ2-7; len: 12; abundance: many; CDR3aa: CASTEGGYEQYF; CDR3nt: TGTGCCAGCACCGAAGGGGGGTACGAGCAGTACTTC
d_gene: NA; v_gene: TRBV6-1; j_gene: TRBJ1-6; len: 16; abundance: NA; CDR3aa: CASSPPPGATFSPLHF; CDR3nt: TGTGCCAGCAGCCCCCCACCGGGAGCCACTTTTTCACCCCTCCACTTT
d_gene: TRBD2; v_gene: TRBV30; j_gene: TRBJ2-5; len: 18; abundance: many; CDR3aa: CAWSVLPYSGKKGETQYF; CDR3nt: TGTGCCTGGAGTGTACTCCCATATAGCGGGAAAAAGGGAGAGACCCAGTACTTC
d_gene: NA; v_gene: TRBV11-2; j_gene: TRBJ2-1; len: 16; abundance: many; CDR3aa: CASRGVRGGTYNEQFF; CDR3nt: TGTGCCAGCAGGGGCGTGAGGGGGGGTACCTACAATGAGCAGTTCTTC
d_gene: TRBD1; v_gene: TRBV5-1; j_gene: TRBJ1-1; len: 13; abundance: NA; CDR3aa: CASSLGDRTEAFF; CDR3nt: TGCGCCAGCAGCTTGGGGGACAGAACTGAAGCTTTCTTT
d_gene: TRBD2; v_gene: TRBV7-7; j_gene: TRBJ2-1; len: 15; abundance: few; CDR3aa: CASSFLWEGDNEQFF; CDR3nt: TGTGCTAGCAGCTTCTTATGGGAGGGCGACAATGAGCAGTTCTTC
d_gene: TRBD1; v_gene: TRBV12-5; j_gene: TRBJ2-7; len: 16; abundance: NA; CDR3aa: CASGLAAGTGYYEQYF; CDR3nt: TGTGCTAGTGGTTTGGCCGCGGGGACAGGGTACTACGAGCAGTACTTC
d_gene: NA; v_gene: TRBV12-3/TRBV12-4; j_gene: TRBJ2-4; len: 12; abundance: many; CDR3aa: CASTMRVDIQYF; CDR3nt: TGTGCCAGCACCATGAGGGTGGACATTCAGTACTTC
d_gene: NA; v_gene: TRBV3-1; j_gene: TRBJ1-3; len: 15; abundance: few; CDR3aa: CASSQRRESGNTIYF; CDR3nt: TGTGCCAGCAGCCAACGCAGGGAGTCTGGAAACACCATATATTTT
d_gene: TRBD1; v_gene: TRBV6-4; j_gene: TRBJ2-6; len: 16; abundance: NA; CDR3aa: CASSGQGAEGANVLTF; CDR3nt: TGTGCCAGCAGTGGTCAGGGGGCGGAAGGGGCCAACGTCCTGACTTTC
d_gene: TRBD1; v_gene: TRBV7-2; j_gene: TRBJ1-2; len: 15; abundance: NA; CDR3aa: CASSSEGTGNLGYTF; CDR3nt: TGTGCCAGCAGCTCAGAAGGGACAGGGAATCTGGGCTACACCTTC
d_gene: TRBD1; v_gene: TRBV20-1; j_gene: TRBJ1-5; len: 15; abundance: few; CDR3aa: CSARDGGTGVQPQHF; CDR3nt: TGCAGTGCTAGAGATGGCGGTACAGGGGTTCAGCCCCAGCATTTT
d_gene: TRBD1; v_gene: TRBV27; j_gene: TRBJ2-5; len: 14; abundance: NA; CDR3aa: CASRAGTGLETQYF; CDR3nt: TGTGCCAGCAGGGCCGGGACAGGGTTAGAGACCCAGTACTTC
d_gene: NA; v_gene: TRBV19; j_gene: TRBJ1-1; len: 11; abundance: NA; CDR3aa: CASSIPTPLVF; CDR3nt: TGTGCCAGTAGTATTCCCACCCCCCTTGTCTTT
d_gene: TRBD1; v_gene: TRBV11-2; j_gene: TRBJ2-7; len: 16; abundance: many; CDR3aa: CASSGRFRDREWEQYF; CDR3nt: TGTGCCAGCAGCGGCCGATTCCGGGACAGGGAGTGGGAGCAGTACTTC
d_gene: NA; v_gene: TRBV7-9; j_gene: TRBJ2-1; len: 14; abundance: NA; CDR3aa: CASSLAGIRNEQFF; CDR3nt: TGTGCCAGCAGCTTAGCGGGAATCAGGAATGAGCAGTTCTTC
d_gene: TRBD2; v_gene: TRBV18; j_gene: TRBJ2-5; len: 15; abundance: few; CDR3aa: CASSPSVTSRETQYF; CDR3nt: TGTGCCAGCTCACCGAGCGTGACTAGCAGAGAGACCCAGTACTTC
d_gene: NA; v_gene: TRBV4-1; j_gene: TRBJ2-3; len: 14; abundance: many; CDR3aa: CASSQESGYDTQYF; CDR3nt: TGCGCCAGCAGCCAAGAGTCCGGTTACGATACGCAGTATTTT
d_gene: NA; v_gene: TRBV10-3; j_gene: TRBJ1-2; len: 14; abundance: many; CDR3aa: CAISVNPGQNGYTF; CDR3nt: TGTGCCATCAGTGTTAATCCGGGGCAAAACGGCTACACCTTC
d_gene: NA; v_gene: TRBV2; j_gene: TRBJ1-6; len: 13; abundance: many; CDR3aa: CASLGQENSPLHF; CDR3nt: TGTGCCAGCCTCGGTCAAGAGAATTCACCCCTCCACTTT
d_gene: TRBD2; v_gene: TRBV7-9; j_gene: TRBJ2-1; len: 16; abundance: many; CDR3aa: CASSPTSGGGKNEQFF; CDR3nt: TGTGCCAGCAGCCCGACTAGCGGGGGGGGTAAAAATGAGCAGTTCTTC
d_gene: NA; v_gene: TRBV6-1; j_gene: TRBJ1-2; len: 14; abundance: many; CDR3aa: CARERTSNLYGYTF; CDR3nt: TGTGCCAGGGAGAGGACATCTAACCTCTATGGCTACACCTTC
d_gene: NA; v_gene: TRBV7-8; j_gene: TRBJ2-7; len: 13; abundance: many; CDR3aa: CASTGQGGHEQYF; CDR3nt: TGTGCCAGCACCGGGCAGGGTGGTCACGAGCAGTACTTC
d_gene: NA; v_gene: TRBV12-3/TRBV12-4; j_gene: TRBJ2-5; len: 13; abundance: many; CDR3aa: CASSGPRQETQYF; CDR3nt: TGTGCCAGCAGTGGCCCACGTCAAGAGACCCAGTACTTC
d_gene: TRBD1; v_gene: TRBV5-5; j_gene: TRBJ1-6; len: 15; abundance: few; CDR3aa: CASSFWDRDNSPLHF; CDR3nt: TGTGCCAGCAGCTTCTGGGACAGAGATAATTCACCCCTCCACTTT
d_gene: NA; v_gene: TRBV12-5; j_gene: TRBJ1-1; len: 17; abundance: NA; CDR3aa: CASGLVHSAVMNTEAFF; CDR3nt: TGTGCTAGTGGTTTGGTACACAGCGCAGTCATGAACACTGAAGCTTTCTTT